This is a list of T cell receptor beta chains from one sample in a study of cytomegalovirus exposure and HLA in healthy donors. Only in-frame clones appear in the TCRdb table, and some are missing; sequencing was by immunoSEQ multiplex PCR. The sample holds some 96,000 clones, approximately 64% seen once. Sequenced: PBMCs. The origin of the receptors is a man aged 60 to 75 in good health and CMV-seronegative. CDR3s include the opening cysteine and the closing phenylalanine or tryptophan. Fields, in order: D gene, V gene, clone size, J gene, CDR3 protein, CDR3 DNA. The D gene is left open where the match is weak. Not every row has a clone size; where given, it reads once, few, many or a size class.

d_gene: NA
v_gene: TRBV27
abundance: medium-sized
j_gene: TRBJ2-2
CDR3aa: CASSLIPGVGTGELFF
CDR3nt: TGTGCCAGCAGTTTAATTCCGGGAGTAGGCACCGGGGAGCTGTTTTTT

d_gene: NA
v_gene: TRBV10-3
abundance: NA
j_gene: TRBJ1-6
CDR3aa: CAIRGSGDYNSPLHF
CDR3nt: TGTGCCATCAGAGGCAGCGGCGACTATAATTCACCCCTCCACTTT

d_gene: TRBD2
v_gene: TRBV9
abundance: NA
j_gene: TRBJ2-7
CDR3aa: CASSVEASGGVNTYEQYF
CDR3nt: TGTGCCAGCAGCGTAGAGGCTAGCGGGGGAGTCAATACCTACGAGCAGTACTTC

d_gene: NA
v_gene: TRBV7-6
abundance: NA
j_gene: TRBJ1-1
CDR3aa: CASSLSWNTEAFF
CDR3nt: TGTGCCAGCAGCTTATCATGGAACACTGAAGCTTTCTTT

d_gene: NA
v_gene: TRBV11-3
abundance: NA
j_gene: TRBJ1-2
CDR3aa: CASSSATRGQTYGYTF
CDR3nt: TGTGCCAGCAGCTCGGCAACCAGGGGCCAAACATATGGCTACACCTTC

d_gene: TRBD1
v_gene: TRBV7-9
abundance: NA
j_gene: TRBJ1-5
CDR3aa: CSSSTMTGGDDQPQHF
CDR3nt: TGTTCCAGCAGCACAATGACAGGGGGGGACGATCAGCCCCAGCATTTT

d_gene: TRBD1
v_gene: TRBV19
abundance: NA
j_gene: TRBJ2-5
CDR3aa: CASRSLDRGRGARYF
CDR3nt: TGTGCCAGTAGATCCCTTGACAGGGGGCGCGGGGCCCGGTACTTC

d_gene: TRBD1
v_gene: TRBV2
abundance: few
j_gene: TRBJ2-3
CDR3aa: CASSVQGARSTDTQYF
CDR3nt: TGTGCCAGCAGTGTACAGGGGGCCCGAAGCACAGATACGCAGTATTTT

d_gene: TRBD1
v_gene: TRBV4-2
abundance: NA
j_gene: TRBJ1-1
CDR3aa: CASSQGDRDTEAFF
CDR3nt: TGTGCCAGCAGCCAAGGGGACAGGGACACTGAAGCTTTCTTT

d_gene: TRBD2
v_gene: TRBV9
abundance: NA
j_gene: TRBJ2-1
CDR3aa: CASSPRGEGNYNEQFF
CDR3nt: TGTGCCAGCAGCCCGAGAGGGGAGGGAAACTACAATGAGCAGTTCTTC

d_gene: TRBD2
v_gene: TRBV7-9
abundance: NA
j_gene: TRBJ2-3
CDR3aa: CASSSGLAGGVDTQYF
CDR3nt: TGTGCCAGCAGCTCGGGACTAGCGGGAGGTGTTGATACGCAGTATTTT

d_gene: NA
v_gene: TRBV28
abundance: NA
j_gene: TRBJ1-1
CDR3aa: CASSQSGFSSSEAFF
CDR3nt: TGTGCCAGCAGCCAATCAGGGTTTTCAAGTTCTGAAGCTTTCTTT

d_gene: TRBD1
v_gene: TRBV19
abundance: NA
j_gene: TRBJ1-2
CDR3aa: CASSPRTGGRGYTF
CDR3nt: TGTGCCAGTAGTCCCAGGACAGGGGGCCGAGGCTACACCTTC

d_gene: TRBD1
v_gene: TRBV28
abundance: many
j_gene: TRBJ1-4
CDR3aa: CASSLTGGAEKLFF
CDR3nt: TGTGCCAGCAGTCTGACAGGGGGCGCGGAAAAACTGTTTTTT

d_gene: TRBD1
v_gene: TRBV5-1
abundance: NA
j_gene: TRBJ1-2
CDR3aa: CASSLEPGGPYGYTF
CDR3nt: TGCGCCAGCAGCTTGGAGCCAGGGGGCCCCTATGGCTACACCTTC

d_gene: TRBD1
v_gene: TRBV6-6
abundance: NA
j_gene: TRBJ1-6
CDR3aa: CASRTGGLPSLHF
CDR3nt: TGTGCCAGCAGGACAGGGGGACTCCCATCCCTCCACTTT

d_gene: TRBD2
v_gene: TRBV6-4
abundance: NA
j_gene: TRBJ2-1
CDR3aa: CASSPGLEYNEQFF
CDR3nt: TGTGCCAGCAGTCCGGGACTAGAGTACAATGAGCAGTTCTTC

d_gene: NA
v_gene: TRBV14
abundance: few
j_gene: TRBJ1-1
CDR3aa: CASSHRVLMNTEAFF
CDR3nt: TGTGCCAGCAGCCATCGAGTTCTCATGAACACTGAAGCTTTCTTT

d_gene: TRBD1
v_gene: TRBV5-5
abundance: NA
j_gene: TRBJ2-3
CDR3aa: CASSPQAGTVSTDTQYF
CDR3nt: TGTGCCAGCAGCCCCCAGGCCGGGACAGTTAGCACAGATACGCAGTATTTT

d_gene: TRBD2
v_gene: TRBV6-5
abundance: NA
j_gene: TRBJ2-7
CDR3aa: CASSSFAGVPYEQYF
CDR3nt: TGTGCCAGCAGTTCCTTCGCGGGGGTACCCTACGAGCAGTACTTC

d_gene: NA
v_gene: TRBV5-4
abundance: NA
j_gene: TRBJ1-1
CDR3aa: CASSRPEFLTEAFF
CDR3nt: TGTGCCAGCAGCCGCCCGGAGTTCCTCACTGAAGCTTTCTTT

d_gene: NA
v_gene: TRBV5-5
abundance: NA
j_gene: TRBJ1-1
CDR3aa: CASSLPPGQKNTEAFF
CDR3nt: TGTGCCAGCAGCTTGCCCCCGGGACAAAAGAACACTGAAGCTTTCTTT

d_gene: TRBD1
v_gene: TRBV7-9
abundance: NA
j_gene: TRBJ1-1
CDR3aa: CASSSLGGAPRGTEAFF
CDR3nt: TGTGCCAGCAGCTCTCTAGGGGGCGCCCCTCGAGGGACTGAAGCTTTCTTT

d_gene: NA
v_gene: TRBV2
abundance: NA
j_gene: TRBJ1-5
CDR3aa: CASSTGYGQPQHF
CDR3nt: TGTGCCAGCAGTACAGGGTACGGTCAGCCCCAGCATTTT

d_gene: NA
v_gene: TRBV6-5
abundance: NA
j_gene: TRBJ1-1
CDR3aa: CASSLEATGSDTEAFF
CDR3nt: TGTGCCAGCAGTTTAGAGGCGACGGGTTCGGACACTGAAGCTTTCTTT

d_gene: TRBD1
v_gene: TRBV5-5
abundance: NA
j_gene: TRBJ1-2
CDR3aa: CASSLVTGDYGYTF
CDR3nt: TGTGCCAGCAGCTTGGTTACAGGGGACTATGGCTACACCTTC

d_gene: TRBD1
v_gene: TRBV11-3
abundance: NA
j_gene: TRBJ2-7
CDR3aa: CASSLSIWGGQGSSYEQYF
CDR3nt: TGTGCCAGCAGCTTAAGTATTTGGGGCGGACAGGGGTCTTCGTACGAGCAGTACTTC

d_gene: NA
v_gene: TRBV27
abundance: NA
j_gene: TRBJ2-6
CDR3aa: CASSANSGANVLTF
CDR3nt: TGTGCCAGCTCCGCTAATTCTGGGGCCAACGTCCTGACTTTC

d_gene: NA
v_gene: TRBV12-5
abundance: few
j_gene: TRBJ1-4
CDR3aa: CASATRDEKLFF
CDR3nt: TGTGCTAGTGCCACGCGGGATGAAAAACTGTTTTTT

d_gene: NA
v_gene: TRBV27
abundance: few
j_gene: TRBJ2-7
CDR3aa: CAAGRVSYEQYF
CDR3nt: TGTGCCGCGGGCAGAGTCTCCTACGAGCAGTACTTC

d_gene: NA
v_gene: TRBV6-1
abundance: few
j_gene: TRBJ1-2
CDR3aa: CASKGGGGTDGYTF
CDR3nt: TGTGCCAGCAAGGGAGGGGGAGGGACGGATGGCTACACCTTC

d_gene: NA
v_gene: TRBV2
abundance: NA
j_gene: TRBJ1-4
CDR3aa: CASSVYIVSGQNEKLFF
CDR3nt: TGTGCCAGCAGTGTATATATAGTGAGTGGGCAAAATGAAAAACTGTTTTTT

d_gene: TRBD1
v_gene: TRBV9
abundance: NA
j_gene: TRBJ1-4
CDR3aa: CASSLRQGASNEKLFF
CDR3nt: TGTGCCAGCAGCTTAAGACAGGGGGCCTCTAATGAAAAACTGTTTTTT

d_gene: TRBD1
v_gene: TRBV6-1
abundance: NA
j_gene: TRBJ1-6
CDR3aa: CASDRDRGLDSPLHF
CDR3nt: TGTGCCAGCGACCGGGACAGGGGGCTGGATTCACCCCTCCACTTT

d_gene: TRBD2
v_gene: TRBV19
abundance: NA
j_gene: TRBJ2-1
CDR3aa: CASIGSAGGPDEQFF
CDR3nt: TGTGCCAGTATTGGGTCCGCGGGGGGGCCGGATGAGCAGTTCTTC

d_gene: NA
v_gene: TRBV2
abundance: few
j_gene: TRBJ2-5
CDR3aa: CASSGPTGRGRETQYF
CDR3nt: TGTGCCAGCAGTGGCCCCACGGGTAGGGGTCGGGAGACCCAGTACTTC

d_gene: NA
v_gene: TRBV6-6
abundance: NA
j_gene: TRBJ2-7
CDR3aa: CASSYSPNGNSYEQYF
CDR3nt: TGTGCCAGCAGTTACTCCCCCAACGGTAACTCCTACGAGCAGTACTTC

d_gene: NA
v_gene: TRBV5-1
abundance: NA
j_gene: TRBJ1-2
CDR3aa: CASSLASGGFSYGYTF
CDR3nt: TGCGCCAGCAGCTTGGCCTCGGGGGGGTTCTCCTATGGCTACACCTTC

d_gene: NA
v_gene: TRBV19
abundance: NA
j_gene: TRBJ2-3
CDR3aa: CASRPSDSSTDTQYF
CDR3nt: TGTGCCAGTAGACCTTCCGACAGTAGCACAGATACGCAGTATTTT

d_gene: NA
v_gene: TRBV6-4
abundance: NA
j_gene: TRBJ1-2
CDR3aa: CASSETAGGDYGYTF
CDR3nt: TGTGCCAGCAGTGAAACGGCCGGAGGGGACTATGGCTACACCTTC

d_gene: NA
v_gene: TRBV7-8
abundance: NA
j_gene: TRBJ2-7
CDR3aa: CASSLELDSYEQYF
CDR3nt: TGTGCCAGCAGCTTAGAACTGGACTCCTACGAGCAGTACTTC